One sample yielded the 18 T cell receptor beta chains listed below, sequenced in a study of cytomegalovirus exposure and HLA in healthy donors. It was with 60 Vbeta and 13 Jbeta primers that the PCR ran. TCRdb's table, derived via immunoSEQ multiplex PCR, lists solely in-frame clones and lacks some. The table shows some 150,000 clones, with 64% occurring only once. The source material was PBMCs. The receptors were gathered from a young woman in good health and CMV-seropositive.

In DNA form, the CDR3 reads TGTGCCAGCCACTTAGGCGGGACAGGGTCTGAAGCTTTCTTT. Its translation: CASHLGGTGSEAFF. The rearrangement joins TRBV11-2 to TRBJ1-1, with 9 bases lining up with TRBD1. The CDR3 sequence is 14 residues long. Germline V CDR1 and CDR2: SGHAT, FQNNGV. Trimming removed 8 bases from V and 6 bases from J; junction bases left unmatched: 10.

This clone was counted a few times. The chain has TRBV2 and TRBJ1-5, with D possibly matching TRBD1 (6 bases). V dropped 6 bases and J dropped 5 bases, with 11 bases sitting between them. CDR3 length: 13 amino acids. Germline CDR1 is SNHLY and CDR2 is FYNNEI. The CDR3 region is CASSWNRDQPQHF. The CDR3 nucleotides read TGTGCCAGCAGCTGGAACAGGGATCAGCCCCAGCATTTT.

The V call is TRBV13, the J call TRBJ2-5; 7 nucleotides align to TRBD1. The CDR3 runs to 14 residues. CDR1 is PRHDT and CDR2 is FYEKMQ in the germline V gene (reference sequence). V lost 1 base, J lost 2 bases, and 1 base stayed unmatched. This CDR3 is CASSLATGQETQYF. CDR3 DNA: TGTGCCAGCAGCTTAGCGACAGGGCAAGAGACCCAGTACTTC.

The chain recombines TRBV18 with TRBJ1-4; possibly TRBD1 for D (5 bases). Per germline, CDR1 KGHSH and CDR2 LQKENI. This CDR3 has 15 amino acids. The V gene lost 0 bases and the J gene lost 8 bases, with 13 bases spanning the gap. In DNA, the CDR3 is TGTGCCAGCTCACCACCGTCCAGGGAAAACGAAAAACTGTTTTTT. As protein: CASSPPSRENEKLFF.

V is TRBV6-6 and J is TRBJ1-3; D gene uncertain. The CDR3 consists of 13 residues. From germline, CDR1 is MNHNY and CDR2 SVGAGI (reference sequence). Trimming took off 0 bases at V and 7 bases at J, with 7 bases between the two ends. The CDR3 DNA reads TGTGCCAGCAGTTACTCCGGAGCCAACACCATATATTTT. It is translated as CASSYSGANTIYF.

This clone appeared a single time. V is TRBV7-9 and J is TRBJ1-2; the D is unclear. Looked up from germline, CDR1 is SEHNR and CDR2 is FQNEAQ (reference sequence). This CDR3 has 16 amino acids. The V gene lost 9 bases and the J gene lost 4 bases, with 24 bases spanning the gap. The CDR3 DNA reads TGTGCCAGTACCCCCTCGGCGGTCTCTCGGGGCTATGGCTACACCTTC. Its protein product is CASTPSAVSRGYGYTF.

The V call is TRBV28, the J call TRBJ2-6; a weak D match, TRBD2 (5 bases). Trimming shortened V by 5 bases and J by 2 bases, and 7 bases separated the two germline ends. The CDR3 runs to 14 residues. Germline V lookup: CDR1 MDHEN, CDR2 SYDVKM. The CDR3 DNA sequence: TGTGCCAGCAGTGGAGGCCCTGGGGCCAACGTCCTGACTTTC. As protein: CASSGGPGANVLTF. The full variable domain, in which reference TRBV28 and TRBJ2-6 provide the parts outside the CDR3, is DVKVTQSSRYLVKRTGEKVFLECVQDMDHENMFWYRQDPGLGLRLIYFSYDVKMKEKGDIPEGYSVSREKKERFSLILESASTNQTSMYLCASSGGPGANVLTFGAGSRLTVL.

The chain combines TRBV6-5 with TRBJ1-4, with D tentatively TRBD1 (6 bases). The V end was cut by 6 bases, the J end by 5 bases, with 16 bases between. CDR1 and CDR2 from the germline V gene are MNHEY and SVGAGI. CDR3 length: 15 residues. CDR3 nucleotides: TGTGCCAGCAGCAGATATTCAGGGGCCAATGAAAAACTGTTTTTT. Residues: CASSRYSGANEKLFF.

There are a few counts of this clone. This chain connects TRBV28 to TRBJ1-3; D might be TRBD1 (5 bases). Trimming removed 7 bases from V and 4 bases from J, with 14 bases in between. CDR3 length: 14 amino acids. Germline V gene sequence: CDR1 MDHEN, CDR2 SYDVKM. The CDR3 is CASTNQGLGNTIYF. The DNA of the CDR3 is TGTGCCAGCACCAACCAGGGTTTAGGAAACACCATATATTTT.

The J gene is TRBJ1-2, the V gene TRBV5-6; TRBD1 aligns across 10 bases. J gave up 4 bases and V 4 bases, and 13 bases lay outside the gene matches. The CDR3 totals 17 residues. CDR1 and CDR2 (germline): SGHDT, YYEEEE. CDR3 amino acids: CASSDGTGAPTVYGYTF. CDR3 in DNA: TGTGCCAGCAGCGACGGGACAGGGGCTCCTACGGTCTATGGCTACACCTTC.

This clone was seen more than once but under ten times. The CDR3 nucleotides are TGTGCCAGCAGCTTAGGACTAGCGGGCTCCTACGAGCAGTACTTC. It codes for CASSLGLAGSYEQYF. This chain uses TRBV11-2 with TRBJ2-5; 10 bases line up with TRBD2. The J call may be faulty, since TRBJ2-7 better matches the DNA end. The CDR3 runs 15 residues. Germline loops: CDR1 SGHAT, CDR2 FQNNGV.

This clone appeared a single time. The J gene is TRBJ2-5, the V gene TRBV6-5, with 10 nucleotides matching TRBD2. The trim removed 6 bases at V and 5 bases at J, leaving 6 bases unmatched. CDR3 length equals 14 residues. Germline loops: CDR1 MNHEY, CDR2 SVGAGI. CDR3 nucleotides: TGTGCCAGCAGAAGCGGGGGGGGCCGGGAGACCCAGTACTTC. Translating it yields CASRSGGGRETQYF.

Comment on this clone: Germline is not matched at one junction end, which may reflect a read error. This chain links TRBV7-7 with TRBJ2-5; weak D call: TRBD1 (5 bases). This CDR3 is built from 15 residues. Germline values: CDR1 SSHAT, CDR2 FNYEAQ (reference sequence). The CDR3 spells CASSLHPGQQETQYF. CDR3 in DNA: TGTGCTAGCAGCTTACACCCTGGACAACAAGAGACCCAGTACTTC.

The V and J genes are TRBV10-1 and TRBJ1-5, with D possibly being TRBD1 (5 bases). Trimming left V 3 bases short and J 4 bases short, with 7 bases between. CDR3 length equals 13 residues. Germline loops: CDR1 WNHNN, CDR2 SYGVQD (reference sequence). The CDR3 DNA reads TGCGCCAGCAGTGATGCAGGGAATCAGCCCCAGCATTTT. It encodes CASSDAGNQPQHF.

The V and J genes are TRBV27 and TRBJ2-7, with TRBD1 as a possible D gene (5 bases). The CDR3 is made up of 11 amino acids. The germline V gene encodes CDR1 MNHEY and CDR2 SMNVEV (reference sequence). V lost 5 bases, J lost 3 bases, and 5 bases lay in between. CDR3 nucleotides: TGTGCCAGCAGTCAGGGCTACGAGCAGTACTTC. This sequence encodes CASSQGYEQYF.

V and J are TRBV10-3 and TRBJ2-3; 7 nucleotides align to TRBD2. The junction had 12 bases not matched to a gene; V was cut back by 8 bases and J by 1 base. Germline-derived CDR1 and CDR2 are ENHRY and SYGVKD. The CDR3 contains 16 residues. CDR3 nucleotide sequence: TGTGCCATCCAGGACCCTCTTGGGGGGGGCACAGATACGCAGTATTTT. It encodes CAIQDPLGGGTDTQYF.

This chain links TRBV4-1 with TRBJ1-6; 9 nucleotides match TRBD1. V lost 4 bases and J lost 3; bases outside the gene matches: 7. Germline values: CDR1 MGHRA, CDR2 YSYEKL. CDR3 length: 17 residues. CDR3 region: CASSPSGTGLYNSPLHF. The CDR3 region has the DNA TGCGCCAGCAGCCCATCGGGGACAGGGCTCTATAATTCACCCCTCCACTTT.

This clone was counted only a few times. The V and J genes are TRBV2 and TRBJ2-7; 10 bases align to TRBD1. After removal of 7 bases from V and 6 bases from J, the junction contained 6 bases not matched to a gene. This CDR3 contains 13 residues. CDR1 is SNHLY and CDR2 is FYNNEI in the germline V gene. CDR3 residues: CASTRQGAGEQYF. CDR3 DNA: TGTGCCAGCACAAGACAGGGGGCCGGCGAGCAGTACTTC.